This T cell receptor (beta chain) was recovered during a study of blood T cell repertoires in COVID-19. Turning to the study itself: The study drew acute and convalescent COVID-19 samples from the United States, Italy and Spain. Sample material is recorded as cDNA or gDNA derived from T cells, B-cell-depleted T cells, or PBMCs.

In the study's own analysis: Scientists estimated how many nucleated cells there were by amplifying reference gene primers. Measured with immunoSEQ multiplex PCR; TCRdb has only the in-frame clones, and not every one. V, J and clone size are those of that table, while D and trimming were read from the DNA. Among about 160,000 clones listed, roughly 93% were seen once. Specimen: peripheral blood. This sequence was found in a man younger than 30 with acute or convalescent COVID-19.

The CDR3 here is CASSQPGGEDNYGYTF. CDR3 DNA: TGTGCCAGCAGCCAACCAGGGGGCGAAGATAACTATGGCTACACCTTC. This chain joins TRBV4-2 and TRBJ1-2; 8 nucleotides match TRBD1. This CDR3 contains 16 residues. In germline, CDR1 is LGHNA, CDR2 YNFKEQ. V dropped 2 bases and J dropped 1; count of bases not matched to a gene: 6.